One TCR beta chain is described in this entry. What it binds is unknown. Buffy coats from healthy blood donors served as controls. Per the study methods: Productive clonotypes were detectable down to 2.59 x 10-5 frequency. Generated by immunoSEQ multiplex PCR, the TCRdb table keeps only in-frame clones and is missing some. Clone size and V and J calls were adopted from that table, with D and trimming inferred from the DNA. The sample comprises tens of thousands of clones, about two thirds of which are singletons, and less than 2.5% rests with the top ten. The data originate from a study of STAT5B mutations in CD4+ large granular lymphocyte leukemia. Points from the study as a whole: Approximately 25% of private leukemic clonotypes occurred rarely in other patients' non-leukemic repertoires.

The sample consisted of CD4+ T cells from blood buffy coats. The sequence was obtained from a human donor in good health.

In DNA, the CDR3 is TGTGCCAGCAGTACATATTCAGGGTCGCCGGGAGGAGGCTACACCTTC. This translates into CASSTYSGSPGGGYTF. The chain has TRBV25-1 and TRBJ1-2; D is possibly TRBD1 (5 bases). Germline CDR1 is MGHDK and CDR2 is SYGVNS. The CDR3 length is 16 residues. Trimming removed 5 bases from V and 8 bases from J, with 24 bases in between.